A single sample is the source of the 23 T cell receptor beta chains below, sequenced in a study of blood T cell repertoires in COVID-19. This table comes from immunoSEQ multiplex PCR, and its TCRdb copy is limited to in-frame clones, with some not included. The data hold some 190,000 clones, with roughly 80% observed a single time. Material for sequencing was peripheral blood. These receptors were collected from a man aged 55 to 70 with acute or convalescent COVID-19.

V is TRBV27 and J is TRBJ1-1, with D tentatively TRBD1 (5 bases). Germline assignment: CDR1 MNHEY and CDR2 SMNVEV (reference sequence). V was shortened by 9 bases and J by 1 base, with 21 bases between the two germline ends. This CDR3 contains 16 residues. CDR3 loop: CASSFLWQGRNTEAFF. CDR3 bases: TGTGCCAGTTCTTTCCTGTGGCAGGGCCGGAACACTGAAGCTTTCTTT.

This clone was recorded only once. The chain links TRBV10-2 to TRBJ2-1; 9 bases match TRBD1. The CDR3 covers 16 residues. Germline CDR1 WSHSY, CDR2 SAAADI. V lost 4 bases, J lost 3 bases, and 7 bases stayed unmatched. This CDR3 reads CASSVSDRGIYNEQFF. For the CDR3, the DNA is TGCGCCAGCAGTGTATCCGACAGGGGGATCTACAATGAGCAGTTCTTC.

This chain links TRBV5-4 with TRBJ2-7; 10 bases line up with TRBD2. This CDR3 region has 16 residues. Looked up from germline, CDR1 is SGHNT and CDR2 is YYREEE (reference sequence). After removal of 4 bases from V and 0 bases from J, the junction contained 7 bases not matched to a gene. CDR3 bases: TGTGCCAGCAGCGACCCTAGCGGGAGTGCCTCCTACGAGCAGTACTTC. Its protein is CASSDPSGSASYEQYF.

This clone turned up a few times. The chain is built from TRBV21-1 and TRBJ1-5. TRBV21-1 is marked as a pseudogene. CDR3 length equals 17 residues. In DNA, the CDR3 is TGTGCCAGCAGCAAAGGGTTCGGGAGGGTAGGAAATCAGCCCCAGCATTTT. Translating gives CASSKGFGRVGNQPQHF.

V is TRBV9 and J is TRBJ2-3, with a weak D call TRBD1 (6 bases). Per the germline V gene, CDR1 is SGDLS and CDR2 is YYNGEE. Trimming took off 1 base at V and 3 bases at J, with 15 bases between the two ends. CDR3 size: 16 residues. In DNA, the CDR3 is TGTGCCAGCAGCGTATGGGAACAGGGCGGGACAGATACGCAGTATTTT. Translation: CASSVWEQGGTDTQYF.

The gene calls are TRBV7-9 and TRBJ1-2; 9 bases agree with TRBD1. V trimming: 1 base; J trimming: 7 bases; junction bases outside the gene matches: 4. CDR1 SEHNR and CDR2 FQNEAQ come from the germline V gene (reference sequence). The CDR3 covers 14 residues. In DNA, the CDR3 is TGTGCCAGCAGCTTAGGTGACAGGGGGTTTGGCTACACCTTC. Protein: CASSLGDRGFGYTF.

This chain links TRBV30 with TRBJ1-4; D call uncertain. Between the trimmed V and J ends, which lost 6 bases and 0 bases, there was a span of 8 bases. The CDR3 contains 13 residues. The germline V gene encodes CDR1 GTSNPN and CDR2 SVGIG (reference sequence). CDR3 sequence: CACPQATNEKLFF. As DNA, the CDR3 is TGTGCCTGCCCTCAGGCAACTAATGAAAAACTGTTTTTT.

The chain is built from TRBV5-1 and TRBJ2-1; D is perhaps TRBD1 (5 bases). The CDR3 is 16 residues long. With 0 bases removed from V and 7 bases from J, the gap between germline ends came to 17 bases. CDR1 SGHRS and CDR2 YFSETQ come from the germline V gene. The DNA of the CDR3 is TGCGCCAGCAGCTTGGTGGTTGCCAGGGTAGGGAATGAGCAGTTCTTC. Residues: CASSLVVARVGNEQFF.

This clone was observed once. V gene TRBV21-1 combines with J gene TRBJ2-7; the table names TRBD2, a call not compared with the DNA. TRBV21-1 is shown as a pseudogene. This CDR3 comprises 16 residues. The CDR3 coding sequence is TGTGCCAGCAGCCGTGGCGGTTATCCTGGATCGGACGAGCAGTACTTC. Protein product: CASSRGGYPGSDEQYF.

The chain carries TRBV7-8 and TRBJ2-7; D not certain. Germline V gene lookup returns CDR1 SGHVS and CDR2 FQNEAQ. The CDR3 consists of 11 residues. Trimming shortened V by 5 bases and J by 4 bases, and 6 bases separated the two germline ends. CDR3 amino acids: CASSRTYEQYF. Written as DNA, the CDR3 is TGTGCCAGCAGCCGAACTTACGAGCAGTACTTC.

V and J are TRBV19 and TRBJ2-2; perhaps TRBD2 as D (7 bases). Germline CDR1 and CDR2: LNHDA and SQIVND (reference sequence). Between the trimmed V and J ends, which lost 6 bases and 1 base, there was a span of 12 bases. The CDR3 extends over 15 amino acids. The CDR3 is CASRWGGQNTGELFF. CDR3 bases: TGTGCCAGTAGATGGGGGGGACAGAACACCGGGGAGCTGTTTTTT.

The chain carries TRBV6-6 and TRBJ1-5; no clear D. Germline V gene lookup returns CDR1 MNHNY and CDR2 SVGAGI (reference sequence). CDR3 length equals 14 residues. The V and J ends lost 2 bases and 5 bases respectively, with 10 bases between them. CDR3 protein: CASSYPERDQPQHF. The CDR3 DNA reads TGTGCCAGCAGTTACCCGGAGAGGGATCAGCCCCAGCATTTT.

The chain employs TRBV3-1 (or the pseudogene TRBV3-2) and TRBJ1-3; the D is unclear. This CDR3 comprises 18 residues. Germline V gene lookup returns CDR1 LGHDT and CDR2 YNNKEL (reference sequence). With 4 bases removed from V and 0 bases from J, the gap between germline ends came to 19 bases. CDR3 in amino acids: CASSRGGGGGHSGNTIYF. As DNA, the CDR3 is TGTGCCAGCAGCCGAGGCGGTGGTGGTGGCCACTCTGGAAACACCATATATTTT.

This rearrangement joins TRBV5-6 to TRBJ2-1; no firm D call. The germline CDR1 and CDR2 sequences are SGHDT and YYEEEE. V gave up 1 base and J gave up 4 bases, with 6 bases separating them. This CDR3 spans 13 amino acids. CDR3 protein: CASSLSEYNEQFF. The CDR3 nucleotides are TGTGCCAGCAGCTTGAGCGAATACAATGAGCAGTTCTTC.

The chain has TRBV6-5 and TRBJ2-1; D remains ambiguous. Germline values: CDR1 MNHEY, CDR2 SVGAGI. The CDR3 totals 14 residues. Trimming stripped 7 bases from V and 1 base from J, with 11 bases between. CDR3 protein: CASTRIGSYNEQFF. The CDR3 DNA reads TGTGCCAGCACTAGGATTGGGTCCTACAATGAGCAGTTCTTC.

This chain uses TRBV4-2 with TRBJ1-2; D is possibly TRBD1 (5 bases). Trimming took 0 bases from V and 3 from J, leaving 17 bases between them. The CDR3 spans 17 residues. Per the germline V gene, CDR1 is LGHNA and CDR2 is YNFKEQ. In DNA form, the CDR3 reads TGTGCCAGCAGCCAAGAATGGGGAGGGACGGGCGACTATGGCTACACCTTC. Its translation is CASSQEWGGTGDYGYTF.

The chain employs TRBV15 and TRBJ2-1, with 10 bases fitting TRBD2. CDR3 length: 17 residues. Unmatched junction bases numbered 8, after V lost 1 base and J lost 5 bases. Germline V gene sequence: CDR1 LNHNV, CDR2 YYDKDF (reference sequence). The CDR3 protein is CATSRGGPSGGNNEQFF. Written as DNA, the CDR3 is TGTGCCACCAGCAGAGGTGGGCCTAGCGGGGGTAACAATGAGCAGTTCTTC. Drawing the rest from reference TRBV15 and TRBJ2-1, the complete variable domain is DAMVIQNPRYQVTQFGKPVTLSCSQTLNHNVMYWYQQKSSQAPKLLFHYYDKDFNNEADTPDNFQSRRPNTSFCFLDIRSPGLGDTAMYLCATSRGGPSGGNNEQFFGPGTRLTVL.

This clone came up a few times. The genes are TRBV5-1 and TRBJ1-1, with 10 nucleotides matching TRBD1. CDR3 length equals 14 residues. The V gene end was trimmed by 5 bases and the J gene end by 5 bases; junction bases not matched to a gene: 6. Germline CDR1 reads SGHRS; CDR2 reads YFSETQ. For the CDR3, the DNA is TGCGCCAGCAGTGACAGGGGGCGGGTTACTGAAGCTTTCTTT. Its protein is CASSDRGRVTEAFF.

V usage is TRBV12-3 or TRBV12-4 and J usage is TRBJ2-2, with unresolved D. The ends were cut back, 5 bases at V and 9 bases at J, with 7 bases in the middle. CDR3 length: 11 amino acids. The CDR3 loop reads CASSRARELFF. In DNA, the CDR3 is TGTGCCAGCAGTCGCGCGAGGGAGCTGTTTTTT.

V and J are TRBV5-5 and TRBJ1-1; 7 nucleotides line up with TRBD1. The germline gives CDR1 SGHKS, CDR2 YYEKEE (reference sequence). This CDR3 comprises 15 residues. Unmatched junction bases numbered 9, after V lost 4 bases and J lost 3 bases. The chain's CDR3 is CASSRSTGLDTEAFF. In DNA form, the CDR3 reads TGTGCCAGCAGCAGATCGACAGGGCTGGACACTGAAGCTTTCTTT.

As regards this clone: Other DNA variants within this sample encode the same CDR3. The V gene is TRBV15, the J gene TRBJ2-3, with 9 bases matching TRBD1. This CDR3 spans 13 amino acids. With 6 bases clipped from V and 4 bases from J, the junction kept 2 bases outside the gene matches. The germline CDR1 and CDR2 sequences are LNHNV and YYDKDF (reference sequence). CDR3 DNA: TGTGCCACCAGGACAGGGGGGGCAGATACGCAGTATTTT. Translation gives CATRTGGADTQYF.

This sequence joins TRBV5-5 and TRBJ2-7; tentatively, D is TRBD1 (5 bases). The germline V gene encodes CDR1 SGHKS and CDR2 YYEKEE (reference sequence). Trimming cost V 7 bases and J 1 base, with 15 bases left between them. The CDR3 covers 14 residues. CDR3 loop: CASGYQGMSYEQYF. CDR3 sequence (DNA): TGTGCCAGCGGGTACCAGGGTATGTCCTACGAGCAGTACTTC.

The V and J genes are TRBV11-2 and TRBJ1-6, with a possible D match to TRBD1 (6 bases). The length of the CDR3 is 16 residues. Looked up from germline, CDR1 is SGHAT and CDR2 is FQNNGV. V lost 5 bases to trimming and J lost 5 bases, with 16 bases between them. CDR3 amino acids: CASSNREGGDNSPLHF. The CDR3, as DNA: TGTGCCAGCAGCAACAGGGAAGGGGGGGATAATTCACCCCTCCACTTT.